These 6 T cell receptor beta chains came from one sample sequenced in a study of metastatic and nonmetastatic thyroid tumors. MiXCR was used by TCRdb to re-call the PCR reads. Of about 15,000 clones in the sample, less than 4% were seen once. Each patient came to thyroid surgery without any prior treatment (of any kind). Sequencing was done on a sample of tumor tissue. The receptors stem from a female donor with papillary thyroid cancer or a benign thyroid nodule (not recorded which). Some clones in this sample may be carry-over from other donors' samples.

This clone was counted between two and nine times. The junction shows a germline mismatch at one end, possibly a read error. V and J are TRBV11-2 and TRBJ1-2; D gene ambiguous. Germline V gene sequence: CDR1 SGHAT, CDR2 FQNNGV. This CDR3 contains 12 residues. The CDR3 region has the DNA TGTGCCAGCAGCTCTGCAAGAAGAGGGTTCGCCTTC. Translation: CASSSARRGFAF.

The chain is built from TRBV6-1 and TRBJ1-2; 7 bases line up with TRBD1. Per germline, CDR1 MNHNS and CDR2 SASEGT. Trimming cost V 9 bases and J 8 bases; bases outside gene matches: 21. The CDR3 has 16 residues. CDR3 DNA sequence: TGTGCCAGAAAACTTTACCAGGAACAGGGGCAGGACGGCTACACCTTC. The encoded protein is CARKLYQEQGQDGYTF.

This clone was seen a handful of times. V gene TRBV11-2 combines with J gene TRBJ2-2; D could derive from TRBD1 or TRBD2 (5 bases each). Germline V gene sequence: CDR1 SGHAT, CDR2 FQNNGV. Trimming took 5 bases from V and 2 from J, leaving 15 bases between them. CDR3 size: 16 residues. The CDR3 bases are TGTGCCAGCAGCCTCGGGACCACCGGTAACACCGGGGAGCTGTTTTTT. Its translation is CASSLGTTGNTGELFF.

This chain uses TRBV30 with TRBJ2-7; 16 nucleotides line up with TRBD2. Trimming cost V 0 bases and J 2 bases; bases outside gene matches: 7. The CDR3 is made up of 18 amino acids. Germline lookup yields CDR1 GTSNPN and CDR2 SVGIG (reference sequence). CDR3 residues: CAWSVGLAGGQTPYEQYF. The CDR3 DNA reads TGTGCCTGGAGTGTGGGACTAGCGGGAGGGCAAACCCCCTACGAGCAGTACTTC.

The J gene is TRBJ1-5, the V gene TRBV6-2 or TRBV6-3; no clear D gene. Per germline, CDR1 MNHEY and CDR2 SVGEGT. V was trimmed by 0 bases and J by 0 bases, leaving 6 bases between them. The CDR3 has 15 amino acids. The CDR3 sequence: CASSYSGDSNQPQHF. CDR3 coding DNA: TGTGCCAGCAGTTACTCTGGGGATAGCAATCAGCCCCAGCATTTT.

This chain links TRBV6-1 with TRBJ2-5, with 10 bases aligning to TRBD2. V shed 4 bases, J shed 1 base, and the junction held 9 bases outside the gene matches. Germline V gives CDR1 MNHNS, CDR2 SASEGT. This CDR3 region has 17 residues. DNA of the CDR3: TGTGCCAGCAGTGGGTTGGCGGCTAGCGGGAGCCAAGAGACCCAGTACTTC. The encoded protein is CASSGLAASGSQETQYF.